The present entry profiles one T cell receptor beta chain with its context. The sample belongs to a study of CD8 T cells in ankylosing spondylitis. Via MiXCR, TCRdb re-called the 5' RACE reads, giving one row per CDR3 protein. The top ten hold roughly 23% of the sample, which has roughly 220,000 distinct CDR3 sequences, 10% seen once. Germline V gene data show CDR1 as SGHTA and CDR2 as FQGTGA. This CDR3 has 14 amino acids. Trimming cost V 1 base and J 6 bases, with 11 bases left between them. This chain connects TRBV7-3 to TRBJ2-3; D is undetermined. This receptor was identified in a male donor with ankylosing spondylitis or in good health (not recorded which). Sequences were obtained from blood, either unsorted or a sorted T cell fraction (not recorded which). Here the CDR3 DNA reads TGTGCCAGCAGCTTAATGGGATCGAGGGATACGCAGTATTTT. This codes for CASSLMGSRDTQYF.